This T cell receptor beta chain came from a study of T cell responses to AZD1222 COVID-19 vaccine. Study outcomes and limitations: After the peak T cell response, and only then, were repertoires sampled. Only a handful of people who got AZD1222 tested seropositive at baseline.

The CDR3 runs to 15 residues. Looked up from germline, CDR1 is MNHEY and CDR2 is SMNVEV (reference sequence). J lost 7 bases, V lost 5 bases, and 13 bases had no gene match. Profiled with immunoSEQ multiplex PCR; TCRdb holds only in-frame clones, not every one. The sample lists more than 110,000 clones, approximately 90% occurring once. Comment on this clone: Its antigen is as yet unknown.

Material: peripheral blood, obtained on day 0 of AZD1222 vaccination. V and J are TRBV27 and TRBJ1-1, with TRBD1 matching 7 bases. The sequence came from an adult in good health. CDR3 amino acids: CASSIGTVRTGEAFF. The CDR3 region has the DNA TGTGCCAGCAGTATAGGGACAGTGCGGACGGGTGAAGCTTTCTTT.